This T cell receptor beta chain comes out of a study of blood T cell repertoires in COVID-19. Study-level background: The samples span acute and convalescent COVID-19 from the United States, Italy and Spain. T cells, B-cell-depleted T cells, or PBMCs provided the cDNA or gDNA that served as material.

The authors' processing: Amplification from reference gene primers served as the basis for estimated nucleated cell counts. TCRdb's copy holds only in-frame clones and misses some; the assay was immunoSEQ multiplex PCR. That table gives V, J and clone size, and the DNA gave D and trimming. The table shows about 300,000 clones, with over 70% occurring only once. Germline V CDR1 and CDR2: SGHRS, YFSETQ. The ends lost 4 bases at V and 2 bases at J; junction bases unmatched: 7. The CDR3 is 18 residues long. The sequenced material came from peripheral blood. The TCR comes from a woman in her fifties or sixties with acute or convalescent COVID-19. The chain links TRBV5-1 to TRBJ2-3; 16 nucleotides match TRBD2. The CDR3 DNA reads TGCGCCAGCAGCGGGGGACTAGCGGGAGGGATACCCACAGATACGCAGTATTTT. Protein sequence: CASSGGLAGGIPTDTQYF. Using reference TRBV5-1 and TRBJ2-3 for the parts outside the CDR3, the full variable domain is KAGVTQTPRYLIKTRGQQVTLSCSPISGHRSVSWYQQTPGQGLQFLFEYFSETQRNKGNFPGRFSGRQFSNSRSEMNVSTLELGDSALYLCASSGGLAGGIPTDTQYFGPGTRLTVL.